The clone carrying this TCR beta chain was picked up many times. As yet, its antigen is unknown. The cDNA was generated by 5'RACE with 10-nucleotide random UMIs. TCRdb used MiXCR to reprocess the 5' RACE reads, holding one entry per CDR3 protein. This table holds 25,000 to 35,000 distinct CDR3 sequences, around 16% found once. As for time point: technical triplicate 3. About a million sorted CD4+ or CD8+ T cells made each library. This sample was taken from a study of neurological immune-mediated disorders. Findings of the study overall: Multiple sclerosis was found to have the least TCR clonal expansion, below healthy controls, and HTLV-1-associated myelopathy the most.

Trimming stripped 3 bases from V and 3 bases from J, with 14 bases between. Germline CDR1 is KGHDR and CDR2 is SFDVKD. CDR3 size: 16 residues. The sequence was obtained from a female donor with HTLV-1-associated myelopathy (HAM/TSP). Sequencing was performed on CD4+ T cells from blood. The V gene is TRBV24-1, the J gene TRBJ2-1, with D possibly being TRBD1 (5 bases). For the CDR3, the DNA is TGTGCCACCAGTGATACCCCCGGCCAGGGCTACAATGAGCAGTTCTTC. The encoded protein is CATSDTPGQGYNEQFF.